Below, 29 T cell receptor beta chains from the same sample are listed, as sequenced in a study of T cells after yellow fever vaccination. MiXCR was run by TCRdb on the 5' RACE reads, yielding one entry per CDR3 protein. Here the sample spans 450,000 to 550,000 distinct CDR3 sequences, just over 20% being singletons. Sequences were derived from PBMCs, sampled around 3 weeks after the first yellow fever vaccination. These receptors came from a young man who received the YFV17D yellow fever vaccine.

This clonotype was counted between two and nine times. The J gene is TRBJ1-1, the V gene TRBV20-1; 7 positions match TRBD1. J gave up 0 bases and V 3 bases, and 16 bases lay outside the gene matches. The CDR3 spans 18 residues. CDR1 is DFQATT and CDR2 is SNEGSKA in the germline V gene (reference sequence). CDR3 amino acids: CSARGTRGRDLLNTEAFF. CDR3 DNA sequence: TGCAGTGCTAGGGGTACTAGGGGGCGGGATCTATTGAACACTGAAGCTTTCTTT.

This clonotype was counted a few times. The rearrangement links TRBV2 to TRBJ2-3, with 13 positions matching TRBD2. CDR1 and CDR2 (germline): SNHLY, FYNNEI. This CDR3 comprises 15 residues. V gave up 6 bases and J gave up 6 bases; unmatched junction bases: 6. This chain's CDR3 is CASRATSGGSDTQYF. The CDR3 DNA sequence: TGTGCCAGCAGGGCGACTAGCGGGGGGTCGGATACGCAGTATTTT. The full variable domain, completed using reference TRBV2 and TRBJ2-3, is EPEVTQTPSHQVTQMGQEVILRCVPISNHLYFYWYRQILGQKVEFLVSFYNNEISEKSEIFDDQFSVERPDGSNFTLKIRSTKLEDSAMYFCASRATSGGSDTQYFGPGTRLTVL.

In its sample, this clonotype was seen a few times. CDR3 residues: CASSFVAVNTGELFF. The CDR3 DNA sequence: TGTGCCAGCAGTTTTGTTGCGGTGAACACCGGGGAGCTGTTTTTT. The chain uses TRBV12-3 or TRBV12-4 and TRBJ2-2; D remains unclear. The V gene lost 3 bases and the J gene lost 1 base, with 9 bases spanning the gap. The length of the CDR3 is 15 residues.

This clonotype was counted only a few times. This rearrangement joins TRBV7-2 to TRBJ2-4; the D gene could be TRBD1 or TRBD2 (6 bases each). V was trimmed by 5 bases and J by 2 bases, leaving 16 bases between them. Germline V gene sequence: CDR1 SGHTA, CDR2 FQGNSA. The CDR3 contains 16 residues. The CDR3 DNA reads TGTGCCAGCAGCCCCCTTGTAGGGGGGCCCAAAAACATTCAGTACTTC. This encodes CASSPLVGGPKNIQYF.

Note on this clonotype: Just one base apart from a much larger clone, this may be a read error. The chain combines TRBV4-1 with TRBJ2-7, with D possibly TRBD1 on 5 matching bases. The ends were cut back, 0 bases at V and 1 base at J, with 13 bases in the middle. The length of the CDR3 is 16 residues. Germline V CDR1 and CDR2: MGHRA, YSYEKL. The chain's CDR3 is CASSQDALGLSYEQYF. CDR3 sequence (DNA): TGCGCCAGCAGCCAAGATGCCCTGGGGCTATCCTACGAGCAGTACTTC.

The J gene is TRBJ1-6, the V gene TRBV4-3; 8 positions match TRBD1. Germline CDR1 LGHNA, CDR2 YSLEER. Trimming removed 0 bases from V and 10 bases from J; junction bases left unmatched: 5. The CDR3 sequence is 15 residues long. DNA of the CDR3: TGCGCCAGCAGCCAAGATGGGACAGGTTCGTCACCCCTCCACTTT. Translation: CASSQDGTGSSPLHF.

In its sample, this clonotype was seen a few times. V usage is TRBV7-9 and J usage is TRBJ2-3; 10 bases are a match to TRBD2. The CDR3 consists of 15 residues. In germline, CDR1 is SEHNR, CDR2 FQNEAQ (reference sequence). Losses at the gene ends were 2 bases for V and 6 bases for J; bases not matched to a gene: 5. In DNA, the CDR3 is TGTGCCAGCAGCTTACTAGCGGGGGTACTCGATACGCAGTATTTT. Translated: CASSLLAGVLDTQYF. Drawing the rest from reference TRBV7-9 and TRBJ2-3, the complete variable domain is DTGVSQNPRHKITKRGQNVTFRCDPISEHNRLYWYRQTLGQGPEFLTYFQNEAQLEKSRLLSDRFSAERPKGSFSTLEIQRTEQGDSAMYLCASSLLAGVLDTQYFGPGTRLTVL.

The sample holds many counts of this clonotype. The V gene is TRBV10-3, the J gene TRBJ1-1; the D gene is possibly TRBD1 (5 bases). Looked up from germline, CDR1 is ENHRY and CDR2 is SYGVKD. This CDR3 region has 13 residues. Trimming left V 7 bases short and J 0 bases short, with 9 bases between. CDR3 sequence: CAITRGVNTEAFF. CDR3 DNA sequence: TGTGCCATCACTCGGGGGGTGAACACTGAAGCTTTCTTT.

This clonotype was seen more than once but under ten times. The chain has TRBV7-3 and TRBJ2-3; unclear D gene. The CDR3 is 13 residues long. V lost 2 bases and J 7 bases, leaving 10 bases between the germline ends. Germline V lookup: CDR1 SGHTA, CDR2 FQGTGA. The CDR3 loop is CASSLEPRNTQYF. CDR3 nucleotides: TGTGCCAGCAGCTTAGAACCCCGCAATACGCAGTATTTT.

This clonotype was detected many times. The V and J genes are TRBV12-3 or TRBV12-4 and TRBJ2-7; possibly TRBD1 for D (6 bases). The CDR3 length is 13 residues. The V end lost 5 bases, the J end lost 4 bases, and 12 bases lay between the germline ends. CDR3 coding DNA: TGTGCCAGCAGTAGCCAAGGACAGTACGAGCAGTACGTC. Translating gives CASSSQGQYEQYV.

This chain joins TRBV19 and TRBJ1-2, with D perhaps TRBD1 (5 bases). Looked up from germline, CDR1 is LNHDA and CDR2 is SQIVND (reference sequence). The CDR3 covers 13 residues. The V and J ends lost 5 bases and 2 bases respectively, with 9 bases between them. The CDR3 DNA is TGTGCCAGTAGTGAAGGACACAACTATGGCTACACCTTC. Encoded protein: CASSEGHNYGYTF.

This rearrangement joins TRBV6-2 or TRBV6-3 to TRBJ2-5; D remains ambiguous. The CDR3 totals 14 residues. V dropped 1 base and J dropped 5 bases, with 11 bases sitting between them. CDR1 and CDR2 (germline): MNHEY, SVGEGT. The CDR3 DNA sequence: TGTGCCAGCAGTTACTGGACCGCCTCTGAGACCCAGTACTTC. Encoded protein: CASSYWTASETQYF.

This clonotype turned up a few times. The CDR3: CASNRQGSYEQYF. The CDR3 DNA is TGTGCCAGCAATAGACAGGGCTCCTACGAGCAGTACTTC. The gene calls are TRBV6-1 and TRBJ2-7; TRBD1 aligns across 7 bases. CDR1 is MNHNS and CDR2 is SASEGT in the germline V gene. CDR3 length equals 13 residues. Unmatched junction bases numbered 3, after V lost 7 bases and J lost 0 bases.

This clonotype was detected only a few times. The chain recombines TRBV6-1 with TRBJ2-5, with 14 bases aligning to TRBD2. The CDR3 is 18 residues long. Per the germline V gene, CDR1 is MNHNS and CDR2 is SASEGT. Germline trimming cut 6 bases from V and 4 bases from J; bases unmatched to any gene: 13. The DNA for the CDR3 is TGTGCCAGCAGCCTAGGACTAGCGGGGGGCGTCCCCTCAGAGACCCAGTACTTC. It is translated as CASSLGLAGGVPSETQYF.

This clonotype has only a few counts. This sequence joins TRBV20-1 and TRBJ1-1; TRBD1 might be the D (5 bases). The CDR3 loop spans 12 amino acids. Germline loops: CDR1 DFQATT, CDR2 SNEGSKA (reference sequence). V was cut by 4 bases and J by 2 bases, with 8 bases left in between. CDR3 DNA: TGCAGTGCTAAGGGGCATAACACTGAAGCTTTCTTT. Its protein is CSAKGHNTEAFF.

The chain recombines TRBV12-3 or TRBV12-4 with TRBJ1-2; D is possibly TRBD1 (5 bases). The V end was cut by 2 bases, the J end by 4 bases, with 11 bases between. The CDR3 is 14 amino acids. The CDR3 sequence: CASSLSETAYGYTF. CDR3 sequence (DNA): TGTGCCAGCAGTTTATCGGAGACAGCCTATGGCTACACCTTC.

There are a few counts of this clonotype. This sequence joins TRBV12-3 or TRBV12-4 and TRBJ2-7; D is unresolved. Trimming shortened V by 5 bases and J by 2 bases, and 19 bases separated the two germline ends. The CDR3 length is 16 residues. CDR3 region: CASSPSNGALTYEQYV. In DNA form, the CDR3 reads TGTGCCAGCAGTCCCTCAAACGGAGCTTTGACCTACGAGCAGTACGTC.

The V call is TRBV12-3 or TRBV12-4, the J call TRBJ2-5; unclear D gene. This CDR3 contains 14 residues. Trimming took 3 bases from V and 4 from J, leaving 12 bases between them. CDR3 nucleotide sequence: TGTGCCAGCAGTTTTAACAGTCCGGTAGAGACCCAGTACTTC. As protein: CASSFNSPVETQYF.

V and J are TRBV5-4 and TRBJ2-1; 11 nucleotides agree with TRBD2. Looked up from germline, CDR1 is SGHNT and CDR2 is YYREEE (reference sequence). V trimming: 0 bases; J trimming: 3 bases; junction bases outside the gene matches: 5. The CDR3 consists of 17 residues. The CDR3 bases are TGTGCCAGCAGCTTGGACGGGACTAGCGGCATCTACAATGAGCAGTTCTTC. Its translation is CASSLDGTSGIYNEQFF.

The gene calls are TRBV27 and TRBJ1-2; 10 bases agree with TRBD1. The V gene's germline CDR1 is MNHEY and CDR2 SMNVEV (reference sequence). Trimming took 0 bases from V and 6 from J; bases not matched to a gene: 10. The length of the CDR3 is 17 residues. The CDR3 loop reads CASSLSSPGQGRDGYTF. The CDR3 nucleotides read TGTGCCAGCAGTTTATCTTCGCCGGGACAGGGGAGGGATGGCTACACCTTC.

This clonotype came up many times. The rearrangement joins TRBV5-6 to TRBJ2-7; 7 nucleotides line up with TRBD1. There are 14 residues in the CDR3. J gave up 3 bases and V 0 bases, and 3 bases lay outside the gene matches. CDR1 SGHDT and CDR2 YYEEEE come from the germline V gene. This CDR3 reads CASSLGGDSYEQYV. The CDR3 DNA is TGTGCCAGCAGCTTGGGAGGGGACAGCTACGAGCAGTACGTC.

This clonotype occurred a few times. The chain joins TRBV28 to TRBJ2-5; 8 nucleotides align to TRBD1. J was trimmed by 4 bases and V by 6 bases; bases with no gene match: 16. CDR1 is MDHEN and CDR2 is SYDVKM in the germline V gene. The CDR3 totals 17 residues. Here the CDR3 reads CASSPWPSAGGLETQYF. The DNA for the CDR3 is TGTGCCAGCAGCCCGTGGCCGTCGGCAGGGGGCCTAGAGACCCAGTACTTC.

This clonotype showed up just a few times. The genes are TRBV7-9 and TRBJ1-6; D is unresolved. Trimming took off 3 bases at V and 6 bases at J, with 9 bases between the two ends. The CDR3 consists of 14 residues. Germline V gene lookup returns CDR1 SEHNR and CDR2 FQNEAQ (reference sequence). The CDR3 region is CASSFDSGNSPLHF. The DNA for the CDR3 is TGTGCCAGCAGCTTCGACTCGGGTAATTCACCCCTCCACTTT. The full variable domain, with the rest looked up from reference TRBV7-9 and TRBJ1-6, is DTGVSQNPRHKITKRGQNVTFRCDPISEHNRLYWYRQTLGQGPEFLTYFQNEAQLEKSRLLSDRFSAERPKGSFSTLEIQRTEQGDSAMYLCASSFDSGNSPLHFGNGTRLTVT.

The V call is TRBV21-1, the J call TRBJ2-7; no check of the table's D call, TRBD2, against the DNA was made. TRBV21-1 is noted as a pseudogene. The CDR3 is 18 amino acids. CDR3: CASTKPERDSIPSYEQYF. CDR3 nucleotides: TGTGCCAGCACCAAGCCCGAGAGGGACTCTATCCCCTCCTACGAGCAGTACTTC.

The gene calls are TRBV7-2 and TRBJ2-1; TRBD1 agrees at 9 bases. This CDR3 contains 16 residues. V gave up 1 base and J gave up 4 bases; unmatched junction bases: 5. Germline V gene sequence: CDR1 SGHTA, CDR2 FQGNSA. The CDR3 spells CASSLDWDREYNEQFF. The CDR3 region has the DNA TGTGCCAGCAGCTTAGATTGGGACAGGGAATACAATGAGCAGTTCTTC.

A few counts support this clonotype. The chain is built from TRBV12-3 or TRBV12-4 and TRBJ1-4; 11 bases line up with TRBD1. V shed 6 bases and J 5 bases; nucleotides not matched to a gene: 14. This CDR3 spans 18 amino acids. CDR3 in amino acids: CASRRTGGEQTINEKLFF. CDR3 bases: TGTGCCAGCAGAAGGACAGGGGGCGAACAAACTATCAATGAAAAACTGTTTTTT.

In this sample, this clonotype turned up a few times. The rearrangement joins TRBV9 to TRBJ1-2, with TRBD1 as a possible D gene (5 bases). This CDR3 region has 13 residues. CDR1 and CDR2 (germline): SGDLS, YYNGEE. Trimming left V 0 bases short and J 7 bases short, with 10 bases between. CDR3 loop: CASSVDGGAGYTF. The CDR3 DNA is TGTGCCAGCAGCGTAGATGGGGGAGCTGGCTACACCTTC. Complete variable domain (other parts from reference TRBV9 and TRBJ1-2): DSGVTQTPKHLITATGQRVTLRCSPRSGDLSVYWYQQSLDQGLQFLIQYYNGEERAKGNILERFSAQQFPDLHSELNLSSLELGDSALYFCASSVDGGAGYTFGSGTRLTVV.

In the case of this clonotype: Sequence at one end of the junction differs from germline and may be a read error. The chain links TRBV7-9 to TRBJ1-1; weak D call: TRBD1 (5 bases). The CDR3 extends over 15 amino acids. Germline loops: CDR1 SEHNR, CDR2 FQNEAQ (reference sequence). The CDR3 loop reads CASSVKWERGTGAFF. Written as DNA, the CDR3 is TGTGCCAGCAGCGTCAAATGGGAGAGGGGCACTGGAGCTTTCTTT.

This clonotype was counted between two and nine times. The chain uses TRBV11-2 and TRBJ2-4, with 10 bases matching TRBD1. The CDR3 is 17 residues long. J gave up 4 bases and V 5 bases, and 11 bases lay outside the gene matches. CDR1 is SGHAT and CDR2 is FQNNGV in the germline V gene. The chain's CDR3 is CASSRRRGDRGKNIQYF. The CDR3 nucleotides read TGTGCCAGCAGCCGAAGAAGGGGGGACAGGGGTAAAAACATTCAGTACTTC.